The 12 T cell receptor beta chains below come from one sample, sequenced in a study of PD-1 blockade in classical Hodgkin lymphoma. All the patients suffered relapse after autologous stem cell transplantation, and brentuximab vedotin exposure differed. The method was immunoSEQ multiplex PCR; TCRdb's version includes in-frame clones alone and lacks a portion of them. In the table there are about 40,000 clones, about 89% of which are singletons. The starting material was peripheral blood mononuclear cells (PBMCs), obtained at baseline. The receptor source for this set is a human donor with classical Hodgkin lymphoma.

The rearrangement uses TRBV7-9 and TRBJ1-1, with D uncertain. The V end was cut by 8 bases, the J end by 7 bases, with 11 bases between. The germline gives CDR1 SEHNR, CDR2 FQNEAQ (reference sequence). The CDR3 is 11 residues long. CDR3 sequence reads: CASGLRDEAFF. CDR3 DNA sequence: TGTGCCAGCGGGCTACGGGATGAAGCTTTCTTT.

Notes on this clone: One junction end disagrees with the germline gene, perhaps due to a read error. The V call is TRBV7-7, the J call TRBJ2-3; the match to TRBD2 covers 8 bases. Germline CDR1 SSHAT, CDR2 FNYEAQ (reference sequence). The CDR3 is 15 amino acids. The CDR3 sequence: CASSQAGASTDTQYF. The CDR3 nucleotides are TGTGCTAGCAGCCAAGCGGGGGCTAGCACAGATACGCAGTATTTT. Based on the CDR3 plus reference TRBV7-7 and TRBJ2-3, the full variable domain is GAGVSQSPRYKVTKRGQDVTLRCDPISSHATLYWYQQALGQGPEFLTYFNYEAQPDKSGLPSDRFSAERPEGSISTLTIQRTEQRDSAMYRCASSQAGASTDTQYFGPGTRLTVL.

The chain carries TRBV11-2 and TRBJ1-1; TRBD1 matches at 9 bases. Germline V gives CDR1 SGHAT, CDR2 FQNNGV. Germline trimming cut 3 bases from V and 1 base from J; bases unmatched to any gene: 6. This CDR3 spans 16 amino acids. The CDR3 DNA is TGTGCCAGCAGCTTTCGCCCGGGACAGGGGAACACTGAAGCTTTCTTT. Residues: CASSFRPGQGNTEAFF.

The rearrangement joins TRBV5-6 to TRBJ1-4; D might be TRBD1 (5 bases). The CDR3 covers 14 residues. The germline V gene has CDR1 SGHDT and CDR2 YYEEEE. Trimming took 0 bases from V and 5 from J, leaving 8 bases between them. CDR3 sequence (DNA): TGTGCCAGCAGCTTGGGACAGCCGAATGAAAAACTGTTTTTT. Amino acids: CASSLGQPNEKLFF. The full variable domain, its missing parts supplied by reference TRBV5-6 and TRBJ1-4, is DAGVTQSPTHLIKTRGQQVTLRCSPKSGHDTVSWYQQALGQGPQFIFQYYEEEERQRGNFPDRFSGHQFPNYSSELNVNALLLGDSALYLCASSLGQPNEKLFFGSGTQLSVL.

The gene calls are TRBV6-5 and TRBJ2-2; 9 nucleotides match TRBD2. The CDR3 covers 15 residues. Germline CDR1 MNHEY, CDR2 SVGAGI. The ends lost 4 bases at V and 4 bases at J; junction bases unmatched: 4. CDR3 region: CASSWRGGFTGELFF. Written as DNA, the CDR3 is TGTGCCAGCAGTTGGCGGGGGGGATTCACCGGGGAGCTGTTTTTT.

This chain uses TRBV6-5 with TRBJ2-7; possibly TRBD1 or TRBD2 for D (5 bases each). CDR1 MNHEY and CDR2 SVGAGI come from the germline V gene. The CDR3 covers 15 residues. Trimming stripped 6 bases from V and 3 bases from J, with 18 bases between. The DNA of the CDR3 is TGTGCCAGCAGCAGTCCTAAGAGGGGAAACTACGAGCAGTACTTC. Its protein is CASSSPKRGNYEQYF.

The chain couples TRBV5-1 to TRBJ1-1; no definite D call. CDR3 size: 13 residues. CDR1 SGHRS and CDR2 YFSETQ come from the germline V gene. V shed 5 bases and J shed 5 bases, with 13 bases lying between them. The CDR3 coding sequence is TGCGCCAGCAGATCGCACCCGTGGACTGAAGCTTTCTTT. Protein: CASRSHPWTEAFF.

The chain is built from TRBV7-2 and TRBJ1-2; TRBD1 might be the D (5 bases). V lost 5 bases to trimming and J lost 5 bases, with 21 bases between them. Germline V CDR1 and CDR2: SGHTA, FQGNSA. The CDR3 has 16 residues. DNA of the CDR3: TGTGCCAGCAGCCCTGAGCAAGGCAGGGAGGGGTATGGCTACACCTTC. It codes for CASSPEQGREGYGYTF.

The chain is built from TRBV27 and TRBJ2-4; D is perhaps TRBD1 (5 bases). The V end was cut by 5 bases, the J end by 2 bases, with 19 bases between. This CDR3 region has 17 residues. The germline CDR1 and CDR2 sequences are MNHEY and SMNVEV (reference sequence). The CDR3 spells CASSLMTASPSKNIQYF. CDR3 coding DNA: TGTGCCAGCAGTCTGATGACAGCGAGCCCCTCCAAAAACATTCAGTACTTC.

This clone has just a few counts. This chain uses TRBV27 with TRBJ2-1; 9 nucleotides line up with TRBD2. In germline, CDR1 is MNHEY, CDR2 SMNVEV (reference sequence). The junction had 8 bases not matched to a gene; V was cut back by 0 bases and J by 5 bases. The CDR3 consists of 17 residues. The CDR3 protein is CASSLSIGTSRNNEQFF. CDR3 nucleotide sequence: TGTGCCAGCAGTTTATCGATCGGGACTAGCAGAAACAATGAGCAGTTCTTC.

V usage is TRBV18 and J usage is TRBJ1-1, with D hard to call. V lost 2 bases, J lost 3 bases, and 13 bases lay in between. Germline V gene sequence: CDR1 KGHSH, CDR2 LQKENI. The CDR3 length is 15 residues. Here the CDR3 DNA reads TGTGCCAGCTCACCAAACGCGGGAAGCGACACTGAAGCTTTCTTT. Translating gives CASSPNAGSDTEAFF.

The V and J genes are TRBV7-9 and TRBJ1-2; D is uncertain. The V gene lost 5 bases and the J gene lost 6 bases, with 10 bases spanning the gap. Per the germline V gene, CDR1 is SEHNR and CDR2 is FQNEAQ (reference sequence). This CDR3 spans 12 amino acids. CDR3 sequence reads: CASSDVKDGYTF. For the CDR3, the DNA is TGTGCCAGCAGCGACGTGAAGGATGGCTACACCTTC.